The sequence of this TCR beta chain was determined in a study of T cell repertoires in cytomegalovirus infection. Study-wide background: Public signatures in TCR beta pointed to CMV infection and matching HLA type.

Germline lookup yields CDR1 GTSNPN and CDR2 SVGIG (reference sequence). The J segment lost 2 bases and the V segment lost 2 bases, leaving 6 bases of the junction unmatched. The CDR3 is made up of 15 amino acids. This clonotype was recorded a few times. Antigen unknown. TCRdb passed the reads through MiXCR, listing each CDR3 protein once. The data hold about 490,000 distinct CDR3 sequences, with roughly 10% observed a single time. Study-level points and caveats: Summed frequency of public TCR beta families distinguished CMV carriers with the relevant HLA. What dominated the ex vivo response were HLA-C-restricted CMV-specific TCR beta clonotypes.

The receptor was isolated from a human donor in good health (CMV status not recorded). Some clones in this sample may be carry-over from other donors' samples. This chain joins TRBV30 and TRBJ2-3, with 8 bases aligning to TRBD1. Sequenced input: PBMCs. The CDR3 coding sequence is TGTGCCTGGAGTCCCCCGGACAGGGACACAGATACGCAGTATTTT. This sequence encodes CAWSPPDRDTDTQYF.